A single sample is the source of the 17 T cell receptor beta chains below, sequenced in a study of cytomegalovirus exposure and HLA in healthy donors. The protocol was immunoSEQ multiplex PCR, while the TCRdb copy is restricted to in-frame clones and leaves out a portion. The sample lists hundreds of thousands of clones; 75% to 90% were seen once. Sequenced sample: PBMCs. Receptor source: a woman aged 25-40 years in good health and CMV-seropositive.

The chain employs TRBV10-2 and TRBJ2-3; D possibly corresponds to TRBD2 (5 bases). Germline V lookup: CDR1 WSHSY, CDR2 SAAADI. Between the trimmed V and J ends, which lost 3 bases and 0 bases, there was a span of 7 bases. The CDR3 runs to 14 residues. The CDR3 loop is CASSDRTSTDTQYF. The CDR3 DNA reads TGCGCCAGCAGTGATCGGACTAGCACAGATACGCAGTATTTT.

This clone showed up just once. The V gene is TRBV9, the J gene TRBJ1-1, with D maybe TRBD1 (5 bases). The CDR3 covers 14 residues. V shed 4 bases and J shed 5 bases, with 15 bases lying between them. Germline V CDR1 and CDR2: SGDLS, YYNGEE. CDR3 coding DNA: TGTGCCAGCAGCACAGTGGGGGGATGGACTGAAGCTTTCTTT. Amino acid sequence: CASSTVGGWTEAFF.

This sequence joins TRBV10-3 and TRBJ1-2, with 8 nucleotides matching TRBD1. There are 15 residues in the CDR3. The J segment lost 3 bases and the V segment lost 0 bases, leaving 3 bases of the junction unmatched. Per germline, CDR1 ENHRY and CDR2 SYGVKD. The CDR3 protein is CAISESDRGYYGYTF. In DNA, the CDR3 is TGTGCCATCAGTGAGTCTGACAGGGGATACTATGGCTACACCTTC.

This clone was seen more than once but under ten times. The chain uses TRBV4-1 and TRBJ2-7; 11 nucleotides match TRBD1. CDR3 length equals 16 residues. Trimming took 1 base from V and 3 from J; bases not matched to a gene: 5. Germline CDR1 is MGHRA and CDR2 is YSYEKL. The CDR3 DNA follows: TGCGCCAGCAGCCAAGCGACCGGGACAGGGGGCTACGAGCAGTACTTC. It codes for CASSQATGTGGYEQYF.

This clone showed up just a few times. The chain couples TRBV19 to TRBJ2-1; maybe TRBD1 (6 bases). The CDR3 runs to 14 residues. Germline-derived CDR1 and CDR2 are LNHDA and SQIVND (reference sequence). The germline V and J ends were trimmed by 5 bases and 4 bases, with 12 bases remaining between them. The CDR3 nucleotides are TGTGCCAGTAGTGCCGGACAGAGTTACAATGAGCAGTTCTTC. Translating gives CASSAGQSYNEQFF. The whole variable domain, filled in from reference TRBV19 and TRBJ2-1, reads DGGITQSPKYLFRKEGQNVTLSCEQNLNHDAMYWYRQDPGQGLRLIYYSQIVNDFQKGDIAEGYSVSREKKESFPLTVTSAQKNPTAFYLCASSAGQSYNEQFFGPGTRLTVL.

V is TRBV27 and J is TRBJ1-2, with D possibly being TRBD1 (5 bases). Germline V CDR1 and CDR2: MNHEY, SMNVEV (reference sequence). V lost 6 bases and J 7 bases, leaving 21 bases between the germline ends. CDR3 length: 15 amino acids. CDR3 in DNA: TGTGCCAGCAGCTTGGGGACTAAGGGAATGGGTGGCTACACCTTC. It encodes CASSLGTKGMGGYTF.

V is TRBV9 and J is TRBJ2-3; 8 bases map to TRBD2. Trimming took 4 bases from V and 2 from J; bases not matched to a gene: 3. The germline V gene encodes CDR1 SGDLS and CDR2 YYNGEE. This CDR3 comprises 14 residues. CDR3 in DNA: TGTGCCAGCAGCTTAGCGGGAAACACAGATACGCAGTATTTT. It translates to CASSLAGNTDTQYF.

The chain has TRBV28 and TRBJ1-5; 7 nucleotides match TRBD1. Germline V gene data show CDR1 as MDHEN and CDR2 as SYDVKM. This CDR3 has 14 amino acids. V dropped 6 bases and J dropped 6; count of bases not matched to a gene: 8. The CDR3 protein is CASSTTGDLQPQHF. CDR3 sequence (DNA): TGTGCCAGCAGCACTACAGGGGATCTTCAGCCCCAGCATTTT.

In its sample, this clone was seen once. This chain uses TRBV5-1 with TRBJ2-7, with D uncertain. The CDR3 spans 14 residues. V dropped 1 base and J dropped 6 bases, with 14 bases sitting between them. Germline values: CDR1 SGHRS, CDR2 YFSETQ. The chain's CDR3 is CASSLIDTAFEQYF. DNA for the CDR3: TGCGCCAGCAGCTTGATTGACACCGCTTTCGAGCAGTACTTC.

The genes are TRBV9 and TRBJ1-2, with a tentative D call TRBD1 (5 bases). The length of the CDR3 is 14 residues. Germline V lookup: CDR1 SGDLS, CDR2 YYNGEE. V was clipped by 3 bases and J by 4 bases, with 13 bases between them. The chain's CDR3 is CASSAEAGFYGYTF. In DNA form, the CDR3 reads TGTGCCAGCAGCGCCGAGGCAGGGTTCTATGGCTACACCTTC.

V is TRBV9 and J is TRBJ2-1, with a tentative D call TRBD2 (6 bases). The CDR3 consists of 16 residues. The germline V gene has CDR1 SGDLS and CDR2 YYNGEE. Trimming took 0 bases from V and 2 from J, leaving 12 bases between them. The DNA of the CDR3 is TGTGCCAGCAGCGTAGGAGGCGGGAAGACCTACAATGAGCAGTTCTTC. It is translated as CASSVGGGKTYNEQFF.

This clone was observed once. The chain carries TRBV6-1 and TRBJ1-1; D might be TRBD1 (6 bases). There are 13 residues in the CDR3. Germline lookup yields CDR1 MNHNS and CDR2 SASEGT. V dropped 11 bases and J dropped 0 bases, with 13 bases sitting between them. The CDR3 bases are TGTGCCGGCTCTAGGGACATGAACACTGAAGCTTTCTTT. Its translation is CAGSRDMNTEAFF.

This clone has just a few counts. The chain is built from TRBV4-1 and TRBJ1-5; D is possibly TRBD1 (6 bases). This CDR3 region has 13 residues. Trimming left V 0 bases short and J 13 bases short, with 13 bases between. Germline CDR1 is MGHRA and CDR2 is YSYEKL. The CDR3 sequence: CASSQETGPSQHF. Written as DNA, the CDR3 is TGCGCCAGCAGCCAAGAGACAGGTCCTAGTCAGCATTTT.

CDR3 coding DNA: TGTGCCAGCAGCCCGGGAAAGTTCACTGAAGCTTTCTTT. Translated: CASSPGKFTEAFF. The V call is TRBV28, the J call TRBJ1-1; no firm D call. Deletions cut 6 bases from V and 4 bases from J, with 12 bases between. Looked up from germline, CDR1 is MDHEN and CDR2 is SYDVKM. This CDR3 has 13 amino acids.

The V gene is TRBV5-6, the J gene TRBJ2-1; 9 bases match TRBD2. This CDR3 has 13 amino acids. The germline CDR1 and CDR2 sequences are SGHDT and YYEEEE. V shed 3 bases, J shed 14 bases, and the junction held 9 bases outside the gene matches. The CDR3 DNA sequence: TGTGCCAGCAGCTCATCCTTAGCGGGAGTGGAGTTCTTC. It is translated as CASSSSLAGVEFF.

The genes are TRBV5-1 and TRBJ1-1; D is perhaps TRBD1 (6 bases). Germline CDR1 SGHRS, CDR2 YFSETQ. CDR3 length: 14 residues. The germline V and J ends were trimmed by 6 bases and 1 base, with 13 bases remaining between them. DNA for the CDR3: TGCGCCAGCACCCCAGCGGGACAGAACACTGAAGCTTTCTTT. It yields the protein CASTPAGQNTEAFF. Full variable domain (rest looked up from reference TRBV5-1 and TRBJ1-1): KAGVTQTPRYLIKTRGQQVTLSCSPISGHRSVSWYQQTPGQGLQFLFEYFSETQRNKGNFPGRFSGRQFSNSRSEMNVSTLELGDSALYLCASTPAGQNTEAFFGQGTRLTVV.

The chain carries TRBV5-1 and TRBJ2-7; 10 nucleotides line up with TRBD2. After removal of 5 bases from V and 1 base from J, the junction contained 0 bases not matched to a gene. Germline CDR1 and CDR2: SGHRS and YFSETQ. The CDR3 consists of 13 residues. CDR3 nucleotide sequence: TGCGCCAGCAGACTAGCGGGATCCTACGAGCAGTACTTC. This translates into CASRLAGSYEQYF.